This T cell receptor beta chain was found in a study of shared clonotypes between healthy human individuals. The CDR3 runs 16 residues. CDR1 and CDR2 (germline): MNHEY, SVGAGI. Germline trimming cut 2 bases from V and 7 bases from J; bases unmatched to any gene: 7. Generated by immunoSEQ multiplex PCR, the TCRdb table keeps only in-frame clones and is missing some. The sample records about 600,000 clones, just under 97% being singletons. Naive-designated CD8 cells lacked CD45RO, were positively enriched for CCR7, and omitted terminally differentiated effector memory CD45RA+ cells. The V call is TRBV6-5, the J call TRBJ2-1; 11 nucleotides agree with TRBD2. What was sequenced was naive CD8+ T cells sorted from blood. The receptor was derived from a woman younger than 45 in good health. The CDR3 sequence: CASSYQGSGRENEQFF. The CDR3 DNA reads as TGTGCCAGCAGTTACCAGGGTAGCGGGAGGGAGAATGAGCAGTTCTTC.